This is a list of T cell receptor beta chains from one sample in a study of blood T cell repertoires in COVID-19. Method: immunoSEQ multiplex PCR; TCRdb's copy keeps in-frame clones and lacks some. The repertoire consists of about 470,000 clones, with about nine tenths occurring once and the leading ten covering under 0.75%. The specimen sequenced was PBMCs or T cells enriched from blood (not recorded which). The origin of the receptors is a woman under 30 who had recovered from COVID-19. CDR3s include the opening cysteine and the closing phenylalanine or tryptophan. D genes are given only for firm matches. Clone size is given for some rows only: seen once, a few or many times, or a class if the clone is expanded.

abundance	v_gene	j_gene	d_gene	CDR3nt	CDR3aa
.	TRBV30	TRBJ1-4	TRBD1	TGTGCCTGGAAGGGACAGGGAATTGAAAAACTGTTTTTT	CAWKGQGIEKLFF
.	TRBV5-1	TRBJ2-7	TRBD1	TGCGCCAGCACGAATCCACGGACAGGGAGCTACGAGCAGTACTTC	CASTNPRTGSYEQYF
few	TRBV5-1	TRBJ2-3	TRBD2	TGCGCCAGCAGCGGAGATGGACTAGCGGGGGCAGATACGCAGTATTTT	CASSGDGLAGADTQYF
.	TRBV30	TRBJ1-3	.	TGTGCCTGGAGTGTGTCGCCGCGTAGCGGAAACACCATATATTTT	CAWSVSPRSGNTIYF
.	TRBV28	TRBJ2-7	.	TGTGCCAGCAGTTCAGGGTCCTCCAGGTTTAAGTACTTC	CASSSGSSRFKYF
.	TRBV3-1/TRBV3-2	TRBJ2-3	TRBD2	TGTGCCAGCAGCCCTCCGGGGGGCGGGGGGGCCCCAGATACGCAGTATTTT	CASSPPGGGGAPDTQYF
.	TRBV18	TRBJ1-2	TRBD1	TGTGCCAGCTCACCACCGAGGGGACAGAATTTATTCTATGGCTACACCTTC	CASSPPRGQNLFYGYTF
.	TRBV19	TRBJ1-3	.	TGTGCCAGTAGTATAGATCCCGGGGAAGGAAACACCATATATTTT	CASSIDPGEGNTIYF
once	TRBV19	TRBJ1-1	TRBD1	TGTGCCAGCAGTACCGCAGGGGGAGGAAAGGCTTTCTTT	CASSTAGGGKAFF
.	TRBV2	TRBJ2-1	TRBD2	TGTGCCAGCAGCGCCGGGACTAGCGGGGCAGGACGGAGCTCCTACAATGAGCAGTTCTTC	CASSAGTSGAGRSSYNEQFF
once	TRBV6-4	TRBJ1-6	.	TGTGCCAGCCATCGAGGGGGGGGCCCCCGGACCTATAATTCACCCCTCCACTTT	CASHRGGGPRTYNSPLHF
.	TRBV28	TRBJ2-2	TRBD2	TGTGCCAGCAGGTCTAGCGGGGAATACGGGGAGCTGTTTTTT	CASRSSGEYGELFF
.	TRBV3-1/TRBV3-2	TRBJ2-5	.	TGTGCCAGCAGCCTCCGGACGGGAAAAGAGACCCAGTACTTC	CASSLRTGKETQYF
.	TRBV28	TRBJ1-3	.	TGTGCCAGCAACCACGGGTTGAAGACTGGAAACACCATATATTTT	CASNHGLKTGNTIYF
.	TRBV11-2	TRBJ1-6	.	TGTGCCAGCAGCCTACGACCAGGAAGTTGGCCCCTCCACTTT	CASSLRPGSWPLHF
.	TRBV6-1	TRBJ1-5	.	TGTGCCAGCAGTGAAGGGTTACAGGGTCTTCAGCCCCAGCATTTT	CASSEGLQGLQPQHF
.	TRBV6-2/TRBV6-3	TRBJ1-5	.	TGTGCCAGCAGTTACTTTTCGGATCAGCCCCAGCATTTT	CASSYFSDQPQHF
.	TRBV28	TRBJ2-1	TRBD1	TGTGCCAGCAGCCCCTCCCCGGGACAGGGAAGGGGCAATGAGCAGTTCTTC	CASSPSPGQGRGNEQFF
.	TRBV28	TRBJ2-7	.	TGTGCCAGCAGGTTCTTTAACGAGGGTTCCGAGCAGTACTTC	CASRFFNEGSEQYF
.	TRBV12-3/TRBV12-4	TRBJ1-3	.	TGTGCCAGCAGTTTTGGGGCAGTAGAATATTTT	CASSFGAVEYF
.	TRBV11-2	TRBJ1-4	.	TGTGCCAGCAGCTGGGGGCCCCCAGGGGTGGGGGAAAAACTGTTTTTT	CASSWGPPGVGEKLFF
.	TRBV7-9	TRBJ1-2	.	TGTGCCAGCAGCCCTTCCGGGGCGGGATATGGCTACACCTTC	CASSPSGAGYGYTF
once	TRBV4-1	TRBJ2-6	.	TGCGCCAGCAGCCAAGGACAGGACAGCCTAGAACGCTCTGGGGCCAACGTCCTGACTTTC	CASSQGQDSLERSGANVLTF
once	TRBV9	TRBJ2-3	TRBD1	TGTGCCAGCAGCGTAGCCGGGACAGGGGGAGCAGATACGCAGTATTTT	CASSVAGTGGADTQYF
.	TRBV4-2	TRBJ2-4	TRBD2	TGTGCCAGCAGCCAAACATACCGGGACTCGGGGGGGAACATTCAGTACTTC	CASSQTYRDSGGNIQYF
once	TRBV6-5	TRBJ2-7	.	TGTGCCAGCAGTCCCCGGGACGGGAGATCCTACGAGCAGTACTTC	CASSPRDGRSYEQYF
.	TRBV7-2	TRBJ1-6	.	TGTGCCAGCAGCTTTGACCCGGGGGTCCGTACCCTCCACTTT	CASSFDPGVRTLHF
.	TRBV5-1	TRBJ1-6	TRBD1	TGCGCCAGCAGCAGGGGACAGGGAAAGGAATCACCCCTCCACTTT	CASSRGQGKESPLHF
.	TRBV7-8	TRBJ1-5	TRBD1	TGTGCCAGCAGCCCCTTACCCCGGGACAGGGTTCCGATTCAGCCCCAGCATTTT	CASSPLPRDRVPIQPQHF
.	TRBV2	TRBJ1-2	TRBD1	TGTGCCAGCAGCGAGGACAGGGATTATGGCTACACCTTC	CASSEDRDYGYTF
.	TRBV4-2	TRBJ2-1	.	TGTGCCAGCAGCCACCGCGGGACCCCTGGAATGGATGAGCAGTTCTTC	CASSHRGTPGMDEQFF
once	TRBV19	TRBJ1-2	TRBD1	TGTGCCAGTAGTATATTGGGTCGACAGGGTGAGAATGGCTACACCTTC	CASSILGRQGENGYTF
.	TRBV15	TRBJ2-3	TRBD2	TGTGCCACCAGCAGGGAAGCGGGGGGCAAGGATACGCAGTATTTT	CATSREAGGKDTQYF
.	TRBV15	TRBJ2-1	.	TGTGCCACCAGCAGAGATGAGAGAGATGAGCAGTTCTTC	CATSRDERDEQFF
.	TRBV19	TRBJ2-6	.	TGTGCCAGTAGCCTCCAGGGTTCTGGGGCCAACGTCCTGACTTTC	CASSLQGSGANVLTF
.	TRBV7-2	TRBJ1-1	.	TGTGCCAGCAGCCCAAGGACTTTTATGCCGAACACTGAAGCTTTCTTT	CASSPRTFMPNTEAFF
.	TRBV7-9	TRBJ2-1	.	TGTGCCAGTCACGTGGCCCTAGAAGAGCAGTTCTTC	CASHVALEEQFF
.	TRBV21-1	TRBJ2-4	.	TGTGCCAGCAGCAAAGCGCGGGAGAATAGCGGGGGGGCGGCCAAAAACATTCAGTACTTC	CASSKARENSGGAAKNIQYF
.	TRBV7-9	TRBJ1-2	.	TGTGCCAGCAGCTCGGTCAGGGAAGGGGGCTACACCTTC	CASSSVREGGYTF
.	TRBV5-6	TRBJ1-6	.	TGTGCCAGCAGCTTAGACAGTAATTCACCCCTCCACTTT	CASSLDSNSPLHF